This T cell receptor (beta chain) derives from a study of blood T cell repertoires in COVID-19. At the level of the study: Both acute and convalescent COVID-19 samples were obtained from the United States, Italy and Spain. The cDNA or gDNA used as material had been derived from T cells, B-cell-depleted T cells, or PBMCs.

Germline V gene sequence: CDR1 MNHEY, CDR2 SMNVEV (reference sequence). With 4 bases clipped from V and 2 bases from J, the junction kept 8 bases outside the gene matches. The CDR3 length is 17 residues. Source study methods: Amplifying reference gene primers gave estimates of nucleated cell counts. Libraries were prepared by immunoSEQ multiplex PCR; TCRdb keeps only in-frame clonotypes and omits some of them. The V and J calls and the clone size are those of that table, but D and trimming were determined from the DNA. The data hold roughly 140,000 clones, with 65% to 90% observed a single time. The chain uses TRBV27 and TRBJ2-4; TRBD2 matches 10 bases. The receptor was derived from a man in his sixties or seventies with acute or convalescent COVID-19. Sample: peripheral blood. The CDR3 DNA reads TGTGCCAGCAGTTCCCCTAGCGGGAGTGGATCCAAAAACATTCAGTACTTC. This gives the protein CASSSPSGSGSKNIQYF.